Reported below is one T cell receptor beta chain. What it binds is not known. This sample was taken from a study of shared clonotypes between healthy human individuals. Assay: immunoSEQ multiplex PCR; the TCRdb copy retains only in-frame clones and omits some. The sample consists of 1 million to 1.2 million clones, about 80% of them appearing once. Germline V gene lookup returns CDR1 SEHNR and CDR2 FQNEAQ (reference sequence). Trimming removed 5 bases from V and 2 bases from J, with 10 bases in between. The CDR3 length is 14 residues. Study results and limitations: Naive subsets, compared against memory subsets, generally had larger estimated richness values. Roughly 5.3% of naive CD4 clonotypes were common to four donors.

The TCR originated in a man younger than 30 in good health. Some clones in this sample may be carry-over from other donors' samples. Sequenced sample: memory CD4+ T cells from PBMCs. Indicated subset: CD45RA-negative fraction. The genes are TRBV7-9 and TRBJ1-3; the D gene is possibly TRBD1 (5 bases). DNA of the CDR3: TGTGCCAGCAGCACGCCAGGGACTGGAAACACCATATATTTT. This encodes CASSTPGTGNTIYF.